These 17 T cell receptor beta chains share one sample of origin, sequenced in a study of T cells after yellow fever vaccination. TCRdb redid the calling of the 5' RACE reads with MiXCR, one entry per CDR3 protein. The sample yields hundreds of thousands of distinct CDR3 sequences, 5.2% seen once. The sample was CD4+ T cells sorted from PBMCs, taken on the day of the yellow fever booster vaccination. Receptors were obtained from a man between 18 and 29 years old who received the YFV17D yellow fever vaccine.

This clonotype was picked up many times. This sequence joins TRBV7-9 and TRBJ2-1; 10 nucleotides agree with TRBD2. Germline V CDR1 and CDR2: SEHNR, FQNEAQ (reference sequence). After removal of 5 bases from V and 7 bases from J, the junction contained 14 bases not matched to a gene. The CDR3 consists of 17 residues. The CDR3, as DNA: TGTGCCAGCAGCCACCTGAGGGGGCTAGCGGGGGTGAATGAGCAGTTCTTC. Protein sequence: CASSHLRGLAGVNEQFF.

This clonotype was detected a few times. V usage is TRBV4-2 and J usage is TRBJ2-5; 7 nucleotides agree with TRBD2. The V segment lost 1 base and the J segment 2 bases; nucleotides outside the gene matches: 1. Germline CDR1 and CDR2: LGHNA and YNFKEQ. CDR3 length: 14 amino acids. CDR3 sequence reads: CASSQARGQETQYF. The CDR3, as DNA: TGTGCCAGCAGCCAAGCGCGGGGGCAAGAGACCCAGTACTTC.

In this sample, this clonotype turned up a few times. This chain links TRBV20-1 with TRBJ2-5; D possibly corresponds to TRBD2 (5 bases). Germline values: CDR1 DFQATT, CDR2 SNEGSKA (reference sequence). The CDR3 loop spans 13 amino acids. V lost 5 bases and J 2 bases, leaving 12 bases between the germline ends. The DNA of the CDR3 is TGCAGTGCTCACCTTTGGGAGCAAGAGACCCAGTACTTC. It specifies CSAHLWEQETQYF.

There are a few counts of this clonotype. The chain couples TRBV5-4 to TRBJ2-3; possibly TRBD2 for D (7 bases). Germline values: CDR1 SGHNT, CDR2 YYREEE (reference sequence). V was trimmed by 4 bases and J by 6 bases, leaving 21 bases between them. CDR3 length: 16 amino acids. The chain's CDR3 is CASSRGAGAQGDTQYF. Here the CDR3 DNA reads TGTGCCAGCAGCCGCGGGGCGGGGGCCCAAGGGGATACGCAGTATTTT. The full variable domain, completed using reference TRBV5-4 and TRBJ2-3, is ETGVTQSPTHLIKTRGQQVTLRCSSQSGHNTVSWYQQALGQGPQFIFQYYREEENGRGNFPPRFSGLQFPNYSSELNVNALELDDSALYLCASSRGAGAQGDTQYFGPGTRLTVL.

This clonotype was detected many times. V and J are TRBV24-1 and TRBJ2-3; possible D gene TRBD2, 6 bases. The CDR3 length is 14 residues. CDR1 is KGHDR, CDR2 SFDVKD, per germline. The ends were cut back, 5 bases at V and 4 bases at J, with 12 bases in the middle. The CDR3 sequence is CATSGAGKADTQYF. The CDR3 DNA reads as TGTGCCACCAGTGGGGCGGGGAAGGCAGATACGCAGTATTTT.

The chain joins TRBV9 to TRBJ2-7; TRBD2 matches at 11 bases. CDR1 SGDLS and CDR2 YYNGEE come from the germline V gene. J lost 9 bases, V lost 0 bases, and 2 bases had no gene match. This CDR3 comprises 13 residues. DNA for the CDR3: TGTGCCAGCAGCGTAGGACTAGCGGGGATGCAGTACTTC. Protein sequence: CASSVGLAGMQYF.

This clonotype has just a few counts. The chain links TRBV29-1 to TRBJ1-5; 9 bases are shared with TRBD1. Germline lookup yields CDR1 SQVTM and CDR2 ANQGSEA. Trimming cost V 6 bases and J 3 bases; bases outside gene matches: 12. This CDR3 has 16 residues. The CDR3 region is CSVTLRQGGTNQPQHF. The CDR3 bases are TGCAGCGTAACCTTAAGACAGGGGGGGACCAATCAGCCCCAGCATTTT. Based on the CDR3 plus reference TRBV29-1 and TRBJ1-5, the full variable domain is SAVISQKPSRDICQRGTSLTIQCQVDSQVTMMFWYRQQPGQSLTLIATANQGSEATYESGFVIDKFPISRPNLTFSTLTVSNMSPEDSSIYLCSVTLRQGGTNQPQHFGDGTRLSIL.

V usage is TRBV4-3 and J usage is TRBJ2-7; D not resolved. Germline values: CDR1 LGHNA, CDR2 YSLEER. V was cut by 1 base and J by 5 bases, with 9 bases left in between. The CDR3 loop spans 13 amino acids. The CDR3 is CASSQGYNNEQYF. CDR3 nucleotides: TGCGCCAGCAGCCAAGGGTACAATAACGAGCAGTACTTC.

This clonotype appeared a few times. The CDR3 DNA sequence: TGTGCCACCAGGTTAGCGGGGGCGAACACCGGGGAGCTGTTTTTT. Residues: CATRLAGANTGELFF. The V gene is TRBV15, the J gene TRBJ2-2, with 9 bases matching TRBD2. V was pared by 6 bases and J by 0 bases, with 2 bases of the junction left unmatched. The CDR3 spans 15 residues. Germline V gene data show CDR1 as LNHNV and CDR2 as YYDKDF (reference sequence). The variable domain in full, completed from reference TRBV15 and TRBJ2-2, reads DAMVIQNPRYQVTQFGKPVTLSCSQTLNHNVMYWYQQKSSQAPKLLFHYYDKDFNNEADTPDNFQSRRPNTSFCFLDIRSPGLGDTAMYLCATRLAGANTGELFFGEGSRLTVL.

Many counts were recorded for this clonotype. The gene calls are TRBV6-1 and TRBJ2-3; D possibly corresponds to TRBD1 (5 bases). CDR1 is MNHNS and CDR2 is SASEGT in the germline V gene. This CDR3 has 16 residues. Trimming pared 4 bases from V and 4 bases from J, leaving 18 bases between. CDR3 region: CASSGDWSRQSDTQYF. CDR3 DNA sequence: TGTGCCAGCAGTGGAGACTGGAGCCGACAGTCAGATACGCAGTATTTT.

The sample holds a few counts of this clonotype. The chain is built from TRBV20-1 and TRBJ1-1; D ambiguous. Germline V lookup: CDR1 DFQATT, CDR2 SNEGSKA (reference sequence). V shed 6 bases and J shed 4 bases, with 21 bases lying between them. The CDR3 covers 15 residues. The CDR3 nucleotides read TGCAGTGCGCAAGGGTGGGCCCGAGCGAGCACTGAAGCTTTCTTT. This encodes CSAQGWARASTEAFF.

The genes are TRBV5-1 and TRBJ1-1; D remains ambiguous. The CDR3 has 13 residues. Germline-derived CDR1 and CDR2 are SGHRS and YFSETQ. Trimming took off 4 bases at V and 5 bases at J, with 12 bases between the two ends. The CDR3 DNA reads TGCGCCAGCAGCCCCTTTGAGGAGACTGAAGCTTTCTTT. Protein: CASSPFEETEAFF.

This clonotype occurred many times. This chain connects TRBV7-9 to TRBJ1-2; TRBD1 aligns across 11 bases. Germline V gives CDR1 SEHNR, CDR2 FQNEAQ (reference sequence). There are 14 residues in the CDR3. J gave up 4 bases and V 5 bases, and 3 bases lay outside the gene matches. CDR3 in DNA: TGTGCCAGCAGCCTCGGACAGGGGGCCTATGGCTACACCTTC. This gives the protein CASSLGQGAYGYTF.

The sample holds many counts of this clonotype. J is TRBJ2-1 and V is TRBV5-4, with TRBD1 identical over 10 bases. Germline CDR1 SGHNT, CDR2 YYREEE (reference sequence). Losses at the gene ends were 4 bases for V and 4 bases for J; bases not matched to a gene: 5. This CDR3 comprises 15 residues. CDR3 residues: CASSTRQGAYNEQFF. In nucleotides, the CDR3 is TGTGCCAGCAGCACCAGACAGGGGGCTTACAATGAGCAGTTCTTC.

J is TRBJ1-2 and V is TRBV5-1; no definite D call. The CDR3 contains 15 residues. The V and J ends lost 4 bases and 6 bases respectively, with 19 bases between them. CDR1 and CDR2 (germline): SGHRS, YFSETQ. In DNA form, the CDR3 reads TGCGCCAGCAGCCGGCAATCCGACGCCCGAGATGGCTACACCTTC. Its protein product is CASSRQSDARDGYTF.

This chain uses TRBV7-9 with TRBJ2-6; 9 nucleotides line up with TRBD1. CDR1 is SEHNR, CDR2 FQNEAQ, per germline (reference sequence). V lost 3 bases and J lost 0; bases outside the gene matches: 3. CDR3 length equals 17 residues. CDR3 residues: CASSFGTGTSGANVLTF. For the CDR3, the DNA is TGTGCCAGCAGCTTCGGGACAGGGACCTCTGGGGCCAACGTCCTGACTTTC.

The sample holds a few counts of this clonotype. The genes are TRBV5-1 and TRBJ2-2; 8 bases agree with TRBD1. Per germline, CDR1 SGHRS and CDR2 YFSETQ. The junction had 12 bases not matched to a gene; V was cut back by 4 bases and J by 4 bases. The CDR3 runs 17 residues. The CDR3 nucleotides are TGCGCCAGCAGCCCCTACACTCGGACAGGGACCACCGGGGAGCTGTTTTTT. Its protein is CASSPYTRTGTTGELFF.